Sequencing of this T cell receptor (beta chain) was carried out in a study of cytomegalovirus exposure and HLA in healthy donors (dated by TCRdb to about 2017). The study in broad terms: An earlier analysis of roughly 610 of the donors reported approximately 260 Gb of sequence data and 95 million to 140 million unique TCR beta sequences obtained from approximately 180 million T cells. Every discovery cohort repertoire had been produced on one sequencing platform. On average, roughly 250,000 unique TCR beta nucleotide sequences were sequenced per donor among some 430 genotyped donors of the cohort, with 15% to 20% of those sequences being non-productive. Alongside the repertoire data, information on donor age, sex, ethnicity and CMV serostatus was compiled. Among the roughly 400 genotyped donors, around 79% belonged to the genetic ancestry cluster associated with self-reported Caucasian donors. To predict cytomegalovirus infection status, the study combined high-throughput TCR immunosequencing, statistical association of individual TCRs with disease status, and machine learning. Using immunosequencing, the study profiled T cell repertoires from around 680 subjects and related those repertoires to cytomegalovirus serostatus. In an earlier analysis of more than 550 of the donors, high-throughput TCR beta sequencing was used to judge whether each TCR beta V gene segment behaved as functional or pseudogenic. The study aimed to test whether signatures of past pathogen exposure could be identified by cataloging public T cell receptors. Genome-wide SNP genotypes for about 55% of the roughly 670 donors were used in a later genetic analysis, which treated that subset as a discovery cohort. Rather than drawing on any new phenotypic data, the later analysis identified candidate immune exposures from TCR beta sequences and the way those sequences occurred across donors. Along with the approximately 670-subject first cohort, a separate validation cohort of over 90 different subjects was used. To study patterns of TCR occurrence, a later analysis re-analyzed previously published TCR beta repertoires from around 700 donors and added high-resolution HLA genotyping. The number of typed donors differed by locus: about 629-630 for A, B, C, DRB1 and DQB1; some 540 for DQA1; around 580 for DPA1; and some 430 for DPB1. Roughly 300 gigabases of sequencing data and roughly 81 million unique TCR sequences made up an early release that covered over 550 HLA-typed donors. HLA typing included class I and class II loci at four-digit resolution. Roughly 5 DR-DQ haplotypes were handled as single units for association and clustering, since linkage in the cohort was strong. Overall study outcomes, separate from this receptor: Three of the identified cytomegalovirus-associated TCR beta chains were confirmed in vitro to be specific for cytomegalovirus antigens. While some public TCRs were present in many individuals, most TCR sequences turned up only very rarely across donors. About 15 rarely observed V segments, including chromosome 9 orphons, were excluded from the earlier analysis of a few hundred of the donors because counts were too low. The sequencing pipeline was judged likely to have produced a cluster of highly shared sequence variants as a technical artifact. A later genetic analysis reported fewer N-insertions in productive TCRs among donors in an Asian-associated ancestry cluster than the approximately 670-donor mean. The study listed around 160 TCR beta chains as associated with cytomegalovirus. In a later analysis, most CMV-associated TCR beta chains were found to appear HLA-restricted, with HLA associations seemingly driven largely by CMV exposure. Cytomegalovirus status was reported to be diagnosed by the classifier with high specificity and sensitivity in both the original and validation cohorts. Linkage disequilibrium might explain the correlated functional status among segregating V segments, but an unknown experimental factor could not be excluded. Because some donors lacked HLA typing at each locus, the association tests relied only on the typed subset. Compared with equally common non-associated chains, HLA-associated TCR beta chains in a later analysis were more clonally expanded and had lower generation probabilities. In a later analysis, TCR association rates were found to vary across HLA loci, with the most associated TCRs seen for DRB1 alleles and the fewest for HLA-C alleles. It was suggested by the authors that the approach could potentially be generalized to other disease states and immunological phenotypes. In a later analysis, several top co-occurrence clusters were reported to appear linked to parvovirus B19, influenza, CMV and Epstein-Barr virus. Roughly uniform sequencing depth across donors was assumed in presence/absence analyses, although this assumption may not hold. An association between a missense DCLRE1C variant and V-gene and J-gene trimming of TCR beta chains was found in a later genetic analysis and replicated in an independent cohort. Broadly in line with IMGT annotations, most TCR beta V segments showed up in productive rearrangements about 87% or about 30% of the time in an earlier analysis of several hundred of the donors. At a false discovery rate of 0.05, a later analysis linked 16,951 TCR beta sequences to specific HLA alleles. The cohort was sequenced for TCR beta chains only, and without alpha or paired-chain data the features that could be detected were limited. Assigning TCR associations to individual alleles was difficult when HLA alleles, especially DR and DQ, strongly co-occurred. The only immune exposure information available for the cohort was CMV serostatus. A further reported finding was that TCR beta sequences accurately predicted the HLA-A and HLA-B alleles for most subjects in the first cohort. Some IMGT-functional V segments, including TRBV6-2 and TRBV6-3, could not be distinguished by the 87-base-pair reads and were therefore excluded.

The cohort was made up of 500 to 800 healthy bone marrow donors. At the time of sampling, every cohort member was nominally healthy, though immune exposures that went unrecorded were likely present. The donor tested CMV seropositive, placing the donor among the 250 to 300 seropositive members of the cohort. Every donor gave a peripheral blood sample, and the peripheral blood mononuclear cells from that sample were used for TCR beta sequencing. Genomic DNA was extracted from the blood cell samples with the Qiagen DNeasy Blood Extraction Kit. From a lookup of the germline V gene, CDR1 and CDR2 are SNHLY and FYNNEI. Trimming at the junction amounts to 7 bases on V and 2 bases on J, and the germline ends lie 17 bases apart. Inclusive of the bounding cysteine and phenylalanine, the CDR3 is 16 residues long. This entry keeps only the CDR3 DNA: 48 bases, framed from base 1. Library prep was done by the immunoSEQ multiplex PCR assay. For the multiplex PCR, a mixture combining 60 forward primers for TCR Vbeta segments and 13 reverse primers for TCR Jbeta segments was used. The CDR3 region of rearranged TCR beta genes was amplified from genomic DNA by a multiplex PCR assay. The amplified TCR beta libraries were sequenced on the Illumina HiSeq System as 87-base-pair reads. Turning to the authors' computational methods: A later analysis tallied tens of millions of unique TCR beta chains across the roughly 610 repertoires, and approximately 12 million of those chains were shared by two or more donors. Raw reads were error-corrected and collapsed into unique sequences by a nearest-neighbor algorithm in which closely related sequences were merged to remove PCR and sequencing errors. To assign V, D and J gene segments, CDR3 sequences were aligned to IMGT reference sequences. For a sequence to be retained, a match of at least six nucleotides was required to both a V gene segment and a J gene segment. Rearrangements were classified as productive when the CDR3 lacked stop codons and remained in frame with V and J, and all other rearrangements were classified as non-productive. Following IMGT convention, CDR3 was defined as the stretch from the second conserved V-encoded cysteine to the conserved J-encoded phenylalanine. In an earlier analysis of around 540 of the donors, sequences lacking an unambiguous match to a single V gene segment were excluded. In an earlier analysis of 587 of the donors, a V segment was called functional when productive rearrangements were above 56.7%, and segregating when the standard deviation between donors exceeded 5%. A statistical classification framework was built for diagnosing cytomegalovirus status from the catalog of TCR beta chain sequences. A later analysis assigned V and J genes by comparing TCR nucleotide sequences with IMGT/GENE-DB human TR gene sequences. The TCRdist pipeline was used in a later analysis to assign CDR3 sequences and most-parsimonious VDJ recombination scenarios. In a later analysis, each TCR beta chain was defined by its CDR3 amino acid sequence together with its V-gene family, and reads lacking a unique V-gene family were excluded. A later analysis removed nearly 600 highly shared, low-generation-probability nucleotide sequences to deal with suspected cross-contamination and a sequencing artifact. In a later analysis, a clonal expansion index was calculated for each public chain from normalized within-repertoire ranks of inferred template counts. In a later analysis, generation probabilities were computed using a VDJ recombination model fitted to out-of-frame rearrangements, and the results were checked against IGoR. In a later analysis, hypergeometric tests were used to score TCR-TCR, TCR-HLA and TCR-CMV co-occurrence, with a repertoire-size bias correction applied to TCR pairs. To estimate false discovery rates, a later analysis permuted the HLA or CMV assignments 20 times. In a later analysis, co-occurring TCRs were grouped using DBSCAN, and TCRdist sequence similarity was added for clustering within HLA-allele-positive subsets. Repertoires with fewer than 30,000 or more than 120,000 public chains, plus five repertoires with anomalous nucleotide sharing, were excluded from co-occurrence clustering. In its TCRdb copy, this immuneACCESS table keeps in-frame sequences only and misses some clones. Where compared with another copy, unresolved V genes explain less than half of these, and the others have no known cause. V, J and clone size reflect that table, while D and trimming were determined from the DNA. Across this sample there are about 160,000 clones, with around 80% seen only once. In total, the top ten clones hold 7% to 9% of the sample.

On this clone itself: Its antigen specificity is not known. No much larger clone is present one base from it, and per-base qualities are unavailable.

The V and J genes are TRBV2 and TRBJ1-4, with a weak D call of TRBD1 (6 bases match). This clonotype originated in a male donor in good health and CMV-seropositive. The sequenced material came from PBMCs. The nucleotide sequence reads TGTGCCAGCAATGTACAGGGAGCGATGACTAATGAAAAACTGTTTTTT. This sequence encodes CASNVQGAMTNEKLFF. The CDR3, completed at both ends by the reference TRBV2 and TRBJ1-4 genes, gives the full variable domain EPEVTQTPSHQVTQMGQEVILRCVPISNHLYFYWYRQILGQKVEFLVSFYNNEISEKSEIFDDQFSVERPDGSNFTLKIRSTKLEDSAMYFCASNVQGAMTNEKLFFGSGTQLSVL.